This T cell receptor (beta chain) was captured by sequencing in a study of T-cell memory formation after mild COVID-19. In the study overall: The two donors had largely donor-specific TCR clusters. The study, taken as a whole, reports: The second-wave clones peaking on day 37 were not confirmed as SARS-CoV-2-specific. Day 15 to 85 contractors were CD4/CD8 balanced; later expanders leaned CD4+.

The CDR3 has 14 amino acids. Germline-derived CDR1 and CDR2 are SEHNR and FQNEAQ (reference sequence). The ends lost 5 bases at V and 3 bases at J; junction bases unmatched: 3. The table lists this clonotype with a few counts. Its cognate antigen is unknown. cDNA libraries for TCR alpha and TCR beta, carrying sample barcodes and UMIs, came from 5'RACE with constant-segment primers. TCRdb reanalysed the 5' RACE reads using MiXCR and keeps one entry per CDR3 protein. Of more than 300,000 distinct CDR3 sequences listed, more than 20% are singletons. The rearrangement links TRBV7-9 to TRBJ2-7; TRBD2 matches at 11 bases. Input material: PBMCs or a T cell subset sorted from them (not recorded which). The sequence came from a man between 18 and 29 years old who had mild COVID-19 (a few samples of this study predate the infection). Cell type and time point are not known. CDR3 bases: TGTGCCAGCAGCAAGGGGACTAGCGGCTACGAGCAGTACTTC. Protein product: CASSKGTSGYEQYF.